This T cell receptor beta chain was documented in a study of blood T cell repertoires in COVID-19. Study-level information: Samples representing acute and convalescent COVID-19 were sourced from the United States, Italy and Spain. The cDNA or gDNA used as material had been derived from T cells, B-cell-depleted T cells, or PBMCs.

In the original analysis: By means of reference gene primer amplification, nucleated cell counts were estimated. The data were produced by immunoSEQ multiplex PCR, yet TCRdb's version contains in-frame clones alone and is incomplete. Clone size and the V and J calls come from that table; the DNA yielded D and trimming. The table lists 100,000 to 150,000 clones, approximately 89% of them singletons. Trimming at V came to 4 bases and at J to 5 bases, leaving 12 bases not matched to a gene. Germline-derived CDR1 and CDR2 are MNHEY and SMNVEV (reference sequence). This CDR3 region has 16 residues. The sequenced sample consisted of peripheral blood. J is TRBJ2-3 and V is TRBV27; TRBD2 matches at 7 bases. The clonotype comes from a man aged 45-65 years with acute or convalescent COVID-19. This chain's CDR3 is CASSSPPSGVGDTQYF. The CDR3 bases are TGTGCCAGCAGTTCCCCCCCCAGCGGGGTTGGAGATACGCAGTATTTT.